The present T cell receptor (beta chain) was sequenced within a study of blood T cells in healthy people across ages. Study observations and caveats: Diversity was higher, and naive CD4+ cells more numerous, in long-lived donors than in aged donors. CMV status of donors was unknown, possibly confounding expanded clonotype changes.

A J-beta primer mix and a sample-barcoded 5' primer were used in a second PCR of about 7 to 12 cycles. Every cDNA molecule bore a tag from a template-switch adaptor containing 12 random nucleotides. TCRdb ran MiXCR on the 5' RACE reads and lists one entry per CDR3 protein. The sample holds 1.4 million or so distinct CDR3 sequences, roughly 43% seen once. Germline CDR1 SGHTA, CDR2 FQGNSA. Trimming removed 5 bases from V and 2 bases from J, with 13 bases in between. The CDR3 length is 14 residues. Total RNA was isolated from each sample in quantities of at least 5 micrograms. This clonotype was seen more than once but under ten times. Its antigen is as yet unknown.

The chain uses TRBV7-2 and TRBJ2-7; D is unresolved. Sequencing was done on a sample of blood. The receptor's source is a young woman in good health. CDR3 region: CASSPTPLTYEQYF. CDR3 DNA: TGTGCCAGCAGCCCTACCCCCCTCACCTACGAGCAGTACTTC.